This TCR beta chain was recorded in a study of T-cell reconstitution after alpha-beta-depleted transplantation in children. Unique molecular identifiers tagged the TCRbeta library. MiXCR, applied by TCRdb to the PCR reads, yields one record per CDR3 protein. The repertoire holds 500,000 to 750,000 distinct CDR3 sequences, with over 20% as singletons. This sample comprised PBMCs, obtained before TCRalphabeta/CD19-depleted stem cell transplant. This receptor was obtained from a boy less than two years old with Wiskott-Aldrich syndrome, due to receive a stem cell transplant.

DNA for the CDR3: TGTGCCAGCAGCGTAACAGGGGCGGGGGGCACAGATACGCAGTATTTT. It specifies CASSVTGAGGTDTQYF. J is TRBJ2-3 and V is TRBV7-2; TRBD1 or TRBD2 may be the D gene (7 bases each). V was pared by 5 bases and J by 1 base, with 16 bases between. Per the germline V gene, CDR1 is SGHTA and CDR2 is FQGNSA. The CDR3 totals 16 residues.